The present T cell receptor (beta chain) was sequenced within a study of blood T cell repertoires in COVID-19. Turning to the study itself: The samples span acute and convalescent COVID-19 from the United States, Italy and Spain. PBMCs, B-cell-depleted T cells, or T cells provided the cDNA or gDNA that made up the material.

Source study methods: How many nucleated cells were present was estimated from reference gene primer amplification. Repertoires were generated with immunoSEQ multiplex PCR, while TCRdb's copy carries only in-frame clones and drops some. V and J calls and clone size are given by that table; D and trimming were obtained from the DNA. The sample includes about 140,000 clones, roughly 80% of them seen just once. In germline, CDR1 is ENHRY, CDR2 SYGVKD. The length of the CDR3 is 14 residues. After removal of 6 bases from V and 11 bases from J, the junction contained 12 bases not matched to a gene. This chain connects TRBV10-3 to TRBJ1-5, with 8 nucleotides matching TRBD1. The TCR sequence derives from a woman aged 45-60 years with active or convalescent COVID-19. Specimen: peripheral blood. In DNA, the CDR3 is TGTGCCATCAGGGACAGGGTGGGTCTCGGGGCCCAGCATTTT. Translating gives CAIRDRVGLGAQHF.